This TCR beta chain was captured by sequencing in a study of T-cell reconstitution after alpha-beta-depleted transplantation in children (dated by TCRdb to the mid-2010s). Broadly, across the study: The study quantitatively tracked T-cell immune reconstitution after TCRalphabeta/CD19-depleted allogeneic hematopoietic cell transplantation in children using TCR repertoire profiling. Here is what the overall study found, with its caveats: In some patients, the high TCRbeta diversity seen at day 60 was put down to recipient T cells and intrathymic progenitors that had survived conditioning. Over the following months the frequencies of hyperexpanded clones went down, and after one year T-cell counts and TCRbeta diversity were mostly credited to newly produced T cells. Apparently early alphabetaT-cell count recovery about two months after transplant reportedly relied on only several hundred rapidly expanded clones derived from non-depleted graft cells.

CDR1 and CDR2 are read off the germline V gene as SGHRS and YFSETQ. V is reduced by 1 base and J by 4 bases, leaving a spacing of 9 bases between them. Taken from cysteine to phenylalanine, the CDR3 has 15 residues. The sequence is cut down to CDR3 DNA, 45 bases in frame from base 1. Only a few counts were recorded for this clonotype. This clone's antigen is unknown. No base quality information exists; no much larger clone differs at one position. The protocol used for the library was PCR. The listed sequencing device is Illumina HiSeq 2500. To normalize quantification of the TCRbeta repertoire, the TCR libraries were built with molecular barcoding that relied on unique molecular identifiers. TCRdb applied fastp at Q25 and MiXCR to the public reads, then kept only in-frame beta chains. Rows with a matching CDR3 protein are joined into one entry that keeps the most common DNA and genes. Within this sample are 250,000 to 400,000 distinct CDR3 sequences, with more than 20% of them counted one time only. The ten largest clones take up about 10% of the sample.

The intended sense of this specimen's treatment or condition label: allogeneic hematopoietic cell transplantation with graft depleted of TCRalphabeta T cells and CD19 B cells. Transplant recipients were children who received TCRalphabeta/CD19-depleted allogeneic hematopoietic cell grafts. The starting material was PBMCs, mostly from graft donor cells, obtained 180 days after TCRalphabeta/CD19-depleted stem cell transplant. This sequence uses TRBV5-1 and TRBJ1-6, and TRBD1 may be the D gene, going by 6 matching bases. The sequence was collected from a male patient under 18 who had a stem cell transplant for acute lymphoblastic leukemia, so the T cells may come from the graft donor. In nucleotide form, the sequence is TGCGCCAGCAGCTTGAGGCAGGGGTATAATTCACCCCTCCACTTT. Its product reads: CASSLRQGYNSPLHF.